This T cell receptor (beta chain) was documented in a study of shared clonotypes between healthy human individuals (TCRdb year 2020). Describing the broader study: The cohort comprised two women and three men aged 18 to 49 years. For each donor, CD4 naive and CD4 memory were each given three plates, CD8 naive was given two plates, and CD8 memory was given one plate. Blood TCR repertoires of five healthy adults were deeply sequenced to estimate repertoire size and the extent of clonotype sharing between individuals. Libraries were prepared and TCR repertoires were sequenced by different laboratories using diverse techniques, in order to increase sequencing depth and limit assay-specific biases. Between about 0.85 and 9.5 billion PBMCs per donor were obtained by leukapheresis.

Points the paper makes about the study in general: Sampling was restricted to blood, and TCR repertoires in tissues likely differ from the TCR repertoires found in blood. Naive subsets generally had larger estimated clonotype richness than memory subsets did. Pairwise subsampling indicated that sequencing depth was expected to affect the degree of clonotype sharing among donors. Because the study included only a small number of donors, the genetic and exposure-history diversity represented was limited. Sharing across several donors was observed for around 5% of naive CD4, less than 4% of naive CD8, roughly 2.4% of memory CD4, and around 0.44% of memory CD8 clonotypes. Compared with non-shared clonotypes, clonotypes shared by all four sorted-subset donors had higher generation probabilities. Rarefaction of sorted-subset datasets indicated incomplete sequencing despite the large sequencing depth.

V gives up 5 bases and J gives up 2 bases, and the segment between their germline ends measures 15 bases. Per the germline V gene, SGHAT is the CDR1 and FQNNGV is the CDR2. From its cysteine to its phenylalanine, the CDR3 spans 15 amino acids. Of the read, only the CDR3 DNA is kept; its 45 bases are in frame from base 1. CD8 naive samples consisted of CD45RO-negative cells that were positively selected for CCR7, yielding a CD45RA+CCR7+ population without TemRA cells. The donors were healthy, HIV-negative adults with no recently reported acute infections or vaccinations. All donors were Caucasian adults living in Nashville, Tennessee, USA. Blood was obtained by leukapheresis, after which PBMCs were separated by Ficoll-Histopaque density gradient centrifugation and cryopreserved in liquid nitrogen vapor phase. Analytical flow cytometry was used to check the purity and quantity of every magnetically sorted T cell population. Genomic DNA was isolated from every sorted fraction and measured by UV absorbance on a Nanodrop 2000c.

Using the deep immunoSEQ assay, TCR CDR3 regions were amplified from genomic DNA by multiplex PCR. Extracted genomic DNA from each cell subset was spread evenly across all wells of several immunoSEQ 96-well plates, with each plate serving as a replicate. Each replicate PCR for sorted subsets received 150 to 250 ng genomic DNA, equal to roughly 33,000 T cell genomes. The purified libraries were quantified using a Qubit 3.0 fluorometer, sized with a Bioanalyzer 2100, and then quantified again using the KAPA Library Quantification kit. Each immunoSEQ 96-well plate was sequenced on its own single-read 150-cycle Illumina NextSeq 550 flow cell. As for how the authors treated the data: Because the immunoSEQ output included only junctional sequences and no quality scores, the filtering could not be the same as the filtering used for full-length reads. Sequences were annotated with PyIR, a Python wrapper for IgBLAST v1.9, and V/J genes and CDR3 were assigned using IMGT germline references. Reads with weak V/J assignments (E-value above 1e-6), missing CDR3, stop codons, out-of-frame junctions, or ambiguous translated residues were removed. A V3J clonotype was defined by an identical inferred V gene, J gene, and CDR3 amino acid sequence. Percentage overlap between repertoires was calculated by dividing the number of shared unique clonotypes by the size of the smaller repertoire. Three approaches were used to assess repertoire richness: RTK rarefaction, the Chao1 estimator, and Recon v2.1 estimates of unobserved clonotypes. OLGA was used to compute generation probabilities for all TCRbeta clonotypes that the gDNA method yielded from a handful of donors. This immuneACCESS table, as held by TCRdb, lists in-frame sequences with V and J called but not all clones. Of the missing ones, under half trace to an unresolved V gene in checked studies; the others have no known cause. Clone size and the V and J calls come from that table; the DNA yielded D and trimming. In this sample the table shows millions of clones, approximately 94% of which occur a single time. The ten largest clones represent approximately 1.2% of the sample.

About this clone: There is no known antigen for this receptor. No per-base quality is available; no much larger clone lies one base away.

Recombination joined TRBV11-2 with TRBJ2-5, with an unclear D gene assignment. The TCR was taken from a man between 18 and 35 years old in good health. Sequenced material: naive CD8+ T cells sorted from blood. The sample's cell subset or site label is to be understood as: CD45RA+CCR7+. The nucleotide sequence reads TGTGCCAGCAGCGCAACACCCGGACCTCAAGAGACCCAGTACTTC. This is translated as CASSATPGPQETQYF.